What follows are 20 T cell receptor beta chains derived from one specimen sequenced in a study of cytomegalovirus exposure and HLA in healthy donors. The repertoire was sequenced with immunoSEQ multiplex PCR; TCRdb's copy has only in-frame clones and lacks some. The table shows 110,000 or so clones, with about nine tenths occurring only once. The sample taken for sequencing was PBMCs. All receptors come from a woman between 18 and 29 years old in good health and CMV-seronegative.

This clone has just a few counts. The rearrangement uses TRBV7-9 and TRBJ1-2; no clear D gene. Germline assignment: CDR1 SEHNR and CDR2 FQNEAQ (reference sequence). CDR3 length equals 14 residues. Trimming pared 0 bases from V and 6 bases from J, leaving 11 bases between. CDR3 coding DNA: TGTGCCAGCAGCTTAGCCCCCAGGCGCGATGGCTACACCTTC. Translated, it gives CASSLAPRRDGYTF.

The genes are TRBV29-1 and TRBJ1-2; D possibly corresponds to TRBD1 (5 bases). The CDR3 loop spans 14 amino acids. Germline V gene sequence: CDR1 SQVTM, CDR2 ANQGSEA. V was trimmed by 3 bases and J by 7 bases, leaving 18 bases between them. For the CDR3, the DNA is TGCAGCGTTGATGGAGGGGCTCGTACGTCTGGCTACACCTTC. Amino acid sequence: CSVDGGARTSGYTF.

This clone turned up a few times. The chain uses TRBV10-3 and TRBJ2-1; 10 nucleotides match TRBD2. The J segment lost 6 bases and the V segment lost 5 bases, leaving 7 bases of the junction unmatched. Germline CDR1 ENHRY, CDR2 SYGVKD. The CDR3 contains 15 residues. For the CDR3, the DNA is TGTGCCATCAGTCTGGGACTAGCGACGAGCAATGAGCAGTTCTTC. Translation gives CAISLGLATSNEQFF.

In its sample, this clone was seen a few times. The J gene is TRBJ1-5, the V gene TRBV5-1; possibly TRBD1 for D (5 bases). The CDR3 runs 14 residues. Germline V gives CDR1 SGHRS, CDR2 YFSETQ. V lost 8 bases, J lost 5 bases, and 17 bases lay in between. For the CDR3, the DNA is TGCGCCAGTCGGCAGGGACTCTCCGATCAGCCCCAGCATTTT. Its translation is CASRQGLSDQPQHF. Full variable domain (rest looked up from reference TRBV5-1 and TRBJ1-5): KAGVTQTPRYLIKTRGQQVTLSCSPISGHRSVSWYQQTPGQGLQFLFEYFSETQRNKGNFPGRFSGRQFSNSRSEMNVSTLELGDSALYLCASRQGLSDQPQHFGDGTRLSIL.

CDR3 residues: CAPMDRGLPTNEKLFF. Here the CDR3 DNA reads TGTGCCCCCATGGACAGGGGACTACCAACTAATGAAAAACTGTTTTTT. The rearrangement links TRBV30 to TRBJ1-4, with 9 bases aligning to TRBD1. V shed 8 bases and J 0 bases; nucleotides not matched to a gene: 10. The CDR3 runs 16 residues. Germline V gives CDR1 GTSNPN, CDR2 SVGIG (reference sequence). Full variable domain (rest looked up from reference TRBV30 and TRBJ1-4): SQTIHQWPATLVQPVGSPLSLECTVEGTSNPNLYWYRQAAGRGLQLLFYSVGIGQISSEVPQNLSASRPQDRQFILSSKKLLLSDSGFYLCAPMDRGLPTNEKLFFGSGTQLSVL.

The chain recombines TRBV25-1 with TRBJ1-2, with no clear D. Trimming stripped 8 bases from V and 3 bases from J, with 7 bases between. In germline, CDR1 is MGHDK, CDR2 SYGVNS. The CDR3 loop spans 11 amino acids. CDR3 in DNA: TGTGCCAGCCGAGGTTACTATGGCTACACCTTC. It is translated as CASRGYYGYTF.

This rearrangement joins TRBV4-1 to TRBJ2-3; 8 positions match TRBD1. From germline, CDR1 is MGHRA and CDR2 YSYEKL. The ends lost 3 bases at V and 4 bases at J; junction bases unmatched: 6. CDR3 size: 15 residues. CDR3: CASSHHGQGADTQYF. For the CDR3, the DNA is TGCGCCAGCAGCCACCACGGACAGGGAGCAGATACGCAGTATTTT.

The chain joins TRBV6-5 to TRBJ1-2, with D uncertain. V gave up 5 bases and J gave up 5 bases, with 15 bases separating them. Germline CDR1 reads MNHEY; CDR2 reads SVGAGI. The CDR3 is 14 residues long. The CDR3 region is CASSPSAVSYGYTF. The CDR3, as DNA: TGTGCCAGCAGTCCTTCCGCAGTTTCATATGGCTACACCTTC.

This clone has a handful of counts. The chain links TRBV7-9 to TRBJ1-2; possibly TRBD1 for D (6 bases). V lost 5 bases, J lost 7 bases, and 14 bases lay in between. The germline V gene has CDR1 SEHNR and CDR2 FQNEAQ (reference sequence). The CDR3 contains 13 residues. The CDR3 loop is CASSQAGGRGYTF. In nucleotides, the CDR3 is TGTGCCAGCAGCCAAGCTGGGGGCCGTGGCTACACCTTC.

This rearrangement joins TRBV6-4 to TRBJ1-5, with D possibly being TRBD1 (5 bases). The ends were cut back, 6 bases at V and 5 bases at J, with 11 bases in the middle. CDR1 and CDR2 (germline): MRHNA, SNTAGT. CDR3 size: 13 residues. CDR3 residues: CASSVDTHQPQHF. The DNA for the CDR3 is TGTGCCAGCAGCGTGGACACCCATCAGCCCCAGCATTTT.

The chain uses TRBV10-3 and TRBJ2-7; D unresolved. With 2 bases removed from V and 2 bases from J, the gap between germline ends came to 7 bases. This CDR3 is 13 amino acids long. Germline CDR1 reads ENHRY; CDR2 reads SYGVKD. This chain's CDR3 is CAISEPPAYEQYF. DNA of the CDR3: TGTGCCATCAGTGAGCCGCCAGCCTACGAGCAGTACTTC.

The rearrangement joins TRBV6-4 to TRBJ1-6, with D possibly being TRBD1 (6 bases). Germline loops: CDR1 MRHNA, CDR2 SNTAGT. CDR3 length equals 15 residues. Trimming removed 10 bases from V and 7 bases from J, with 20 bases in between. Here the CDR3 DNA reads TGTGCCACCGGCCAGGGGTTTTTTAGGAATTCACCCCTCCACTTT. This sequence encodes CATGQGFFRNSPLHF.

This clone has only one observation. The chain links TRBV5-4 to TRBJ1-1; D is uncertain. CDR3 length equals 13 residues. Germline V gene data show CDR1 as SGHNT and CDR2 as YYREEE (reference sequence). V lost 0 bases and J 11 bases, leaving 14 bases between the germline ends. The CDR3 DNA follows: TGTGCCAGCAGCTTGGGCGGTGGCGCGTCGGCTTTCTTT. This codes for CASSLGGGASAFF.

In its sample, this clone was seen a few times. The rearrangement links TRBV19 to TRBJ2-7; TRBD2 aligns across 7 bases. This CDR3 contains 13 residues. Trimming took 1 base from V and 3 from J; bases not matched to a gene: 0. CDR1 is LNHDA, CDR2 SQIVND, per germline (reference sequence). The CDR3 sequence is CASSIGEGYEQYF. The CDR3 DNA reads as TGTGCCAGTAGTATAGGGGAGGGCTACGAGCAGTACTTC.

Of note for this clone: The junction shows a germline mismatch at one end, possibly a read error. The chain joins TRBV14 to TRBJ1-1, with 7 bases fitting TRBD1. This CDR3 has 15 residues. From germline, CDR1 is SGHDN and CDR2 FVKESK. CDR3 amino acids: CASSQGQGRNTKAFF. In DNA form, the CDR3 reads TGTGCCAGCAGCCAAGGACAGGGAAGGAACACTAAAGCTTTCTTT.

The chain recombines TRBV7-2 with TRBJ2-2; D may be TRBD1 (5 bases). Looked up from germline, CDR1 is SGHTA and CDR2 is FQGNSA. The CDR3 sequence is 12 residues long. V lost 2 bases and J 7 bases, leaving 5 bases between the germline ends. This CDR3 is CASSLRGGELFF. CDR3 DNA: TGTGCCAGCAGCTTAAGGGGCGGGGAGCTGTTTTTT.

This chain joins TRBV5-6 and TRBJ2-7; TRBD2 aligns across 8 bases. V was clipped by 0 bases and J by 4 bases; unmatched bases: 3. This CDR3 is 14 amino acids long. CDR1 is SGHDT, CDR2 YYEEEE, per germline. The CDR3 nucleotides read TGTGCCAGCAGCTTGGGACTAGCGCGATACGAGCAGTACTTC. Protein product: CASSLGLARYEQYF.

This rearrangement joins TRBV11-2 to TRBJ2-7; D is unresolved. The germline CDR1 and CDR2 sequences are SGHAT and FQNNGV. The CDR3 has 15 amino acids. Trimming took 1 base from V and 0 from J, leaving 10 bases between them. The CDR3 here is CASSLALRSSYEQYF. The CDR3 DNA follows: TGTGCCAGCAGCTTAGCCTTGAGGAGCTCCTACGAGCAGTACTTC.

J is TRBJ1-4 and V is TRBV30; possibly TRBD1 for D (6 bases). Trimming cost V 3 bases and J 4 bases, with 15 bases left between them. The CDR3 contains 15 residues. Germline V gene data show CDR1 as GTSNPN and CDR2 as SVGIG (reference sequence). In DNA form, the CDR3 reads TGTGCCTGGAGCGAGTCCGGGACAATTAATGAAAAACTGTTTTTT. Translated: CAWSESGTINEKLFF. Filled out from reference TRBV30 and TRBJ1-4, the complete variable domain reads SQTIHQWPATLVQPVGSPLSLECTVEGTSNPNLYWYRQAAGRGLQLLFYSVGIGQISSEVPQNLSASRPQDRQFILSSKKLLLSDSGFYLCAWSESGTINEKLFFGSGTQLSVL.

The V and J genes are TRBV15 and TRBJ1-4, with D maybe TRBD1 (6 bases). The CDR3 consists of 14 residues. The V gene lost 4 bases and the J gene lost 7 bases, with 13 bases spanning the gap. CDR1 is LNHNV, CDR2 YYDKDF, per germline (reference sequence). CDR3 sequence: CATSKGRGTEKLFF. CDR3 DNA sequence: TGTGCCACCAGCAAGGGGAGGGGGACTGAAAAACTGTTTTTT.